This passage covers 27 T cell receptor beta chains from one sample sequenced in a study of regulatory T cells in long-lasting Graves disease (dated by TCRdb to the early 2020s). The method behind the library was multiplex PCR. Instrument used: Illumina HiSeq 4000. To build TCR beta libraries, CDR3 regions were amplified by Arm-PCR using iRepertoire HTBI primers. The raw public data were reprocessed by TCRdb itself: fastp quality trimming at Q25, MiXCR clonotype calling, in-frame beta chains only. Rows are combined by CDR3 protein, so each entry shows the most common genes and DNA. The sample data list fewer than 500,000 distinct CDR3 sequences, and around 16% of these were observed just once. Clones ranked in the top ten supply over 9% of the sample. Interpreted using the paper, the time point label stands for: newly diagnosed GD, antithyroid drugs for less than 3 months. For both TCR sequencing and RNA sequencing, RNA was extracted from PBMCs using TRIzol.

These data are also associated with another study on T cells in Graves' hyperthyroidism and ophthalmopathy.

Sequenced here: peripheral blood mononuclear cells (PBMCs), sampled at new diagnosis, from a patient treated with antithyroid drugs. The receptors stem from a man aged 35 to 55 with Graves disease. Donor details come from another sample of the same person, matched by shared clones.

This clonotype came up many times. This rearrangement joins TRBV20-1 to TRBJ2-1; TRBD2 aligns across 11 bases. Germline V gene sequence: CDR1 DFQATT, CDR2 SNEGSKA (reference sequence). The V segment lost 4 bases and the J segment 6 bases; nucleotides outside the gene matches: 2. CDR3 length: 13 amino acids. CDR3: CSAIGLAGNEQFF. In DNA form, the CDR3 reads TGCAGTGCTATAGGACTAGCGGGCAATGAGCAGTTCTTC.

As regards this clonotype: A far larger clone is just one base off, so this is likely a read error. V gene TRBV11-2 combines with J gene TRBJ2-7, with 9 bases identical to TRBD2. V shed 5 bases, J shed 7 bases, and the junction held 15 bases outside the gene matches. The germline gives CDR1 SGHAT, CDR2 FQNNGV. The CDR3 spans 16 residues. CDR3 sequence reads: CASSLSGSYSYNEQYF. The CDR3 DNA is TGTGCCAGCAGCCTTAGCGGGAGCTACTCCTACAATGAGCAGTACTTC.

This clonotype was observed at least ten times. The J gene is TRBJ2-7, the V gene TRBV11-2, with TRBD1 identical over 9 bases. The CDR3 has 15 amino acids. Per the germline V gene, CDR1 is SGHAT and CDR2 is FQNNGV. V trimming: 5 bases; J trimming: 1 base; junction bases outside the gene matches: 6. The CDR3 protein is CASSLRGQGSYEQYF. The CDR3 bases are TGTGCCAGCAGCCTTCGCGGACAGGGGTCCTACGAGCAGTACTTC. The full variable domain, with the rest looked up from reference TRBV11-2 and TRBJ2-7, is EAGVAQSPRYKIIEKRQSVAFWCNPISGHATLYWYQQILGQGPKLLIQFQNNGVVDDSQLPKDRFSAERLKGVDSTLKIQPAKLEDSAVYLCASSLRGQGSYEQYFGPGTRLTVT.

This clonotype showed up many times. The V gene is TRBV5-1, the J gene TRBJ2-7; TRBD1 agrees at 10 bases. CDR3 size: 14 residues. V lost 2 bases, J lost 5 bases, and 4 bases stayed unmatched. Germline CDR1 reads SGHRS; CDR2 reads YFSETQ. The CDR3 spells CASSFETGGDEQYF. CDR3 bases: TGCGCCAGCAGCTTTGAGACAGGGGGCGACGAGCAGTACTTC.

This clonotype was observed at least ten times. In DNA, the CDR3 is TGTGCCAGCAGCCCCGACCTAGCAGCCAATGAGCAGTTCTTC. Amino acids: CASSPDLAANEQFF. This sequence joins TRBV5-6 and TRBJ2-1, with D possibly TRBD2 on 5 matching bases. V was pared by 4 bases and J by 6 bases, with 14 bases between. The CDR3 length is 14 residues. Germline values: CDR1 SGHDT, CDR2 YYEEEE. The variable domain in full, with the rest retrieved from reference TRBV5-6 and TRBJ2-1, is DAGVTQSPTHLIKTRGQQVTLRCSPKSGHDTVSWYQQALGQGPQFIFQYYEEEERQRGNFPDRFSGHQFPNYSSELNVNALLLGDSALYLCASSPDLAANEQFFGPGTRLTVL.

This clonotype came up a few times. The V call is TRBV6-1, the J call TRBJ2-7; 7 bases agree with TRBD1. This CDR3 is built from 13 residues. The germline gives CDR1 MNHNS, CDR2 SASEGT. V shed 5 bases and J 2 bases; nucleotides not matched to a gene: 3. Written as DNA, the CDR3 is TGTGCCAGCAGTCACAGGGGTGCCTACGAGCAGTACTTC. The encoded protein is CASSHRGAYEQYF.

V and J are TRBV12-3 or TRBV12-4 and TRBJ2-3; a weak D match, TRBD2 (6 bases). The CDR3 totals 15 residues. Trimming cost V 3 bases and J 0 bases, with 10 bases left between them. The CDR3 loop reads CASSFAGISTDTQYF. The CDR3 region has the DNA TGTGCCAGCAGTTTCGCGGGAATAAGCACAGATACGCAGTATTTT.

This clonotype was counted ten times or more. This rearrangement joins TRBV28 to TRBJ2-7; 12 nucleotides line up with TRBD1. Losses at the gene ends were 6 bases for V and 4 bases for J; bases not matched to a gene: 7. Germline CDR1 and CDR2: MDHEN and SYDVKM. The CDR3 consists of 15 residues. In DNA form, the CDR3 reads TGTGCCAGCAGGGAGGGACAGGGGGCAATTTACGAGCAGTACTTC. Amino acids: CASREGQGAIYEQYF.

This clonotype was detected ten times or more. This chain links TRBV29-1 with TRBJ2-1; D gene unclear. The CDR3 spans 13 residues. Germline CDR1 is SQVTM and CDR2 is ANQGSEA. V was trimmed by 3 bases and J by 7 bases, leaving 13 bases between them. CDR3 coding DNA: TGCAGCGTTGACAATCGGTCCGGGAATGAGCAGTTCTTC. Translated: CSVDNRSGNEQFF.

This clonotype occurred many times. The CDR3 nucleotides read TGCAGTGCTAGCCTACTAGGAAACGTATACGAGCAGTACTTC. Translation gives CSASLLGNVYEQYF. The chain has TRBV20-1 and TRBJ2-7; D is possibly TRBD2 (5 bases). Between the trimmed V and J ends, which lost 3 bases and 4 bases, there was a span of 16 bases. Germline V CDR1 and CDR2: DFQATT, SNEGSKA (reference sequence). The CDR3 loop spans 14 amino acids.

This clonotype was counted ten times or more. J is TRBJ2-3 and V is TRBV7-8; the match to TRBD2 covers 7 bases. V shed 4 bases and J 2 bases; nucleotides not matched to a gene: 6. Germline V CDR1 and CDR2: SGHVS, FQNEAQ. The CDR3 consists of 15 residues. CDR3 loop: CASSSSGTNTDTQYF. The DNA for the CDR3 is TGTGCCAGCAGCTCGTCCGGGACTAACACAGATACGCAGTATTTT.

This clonotype was detected ten times or more. This chain uses TRBV3-1 with TRBJ2-1; no definite D call. CDR3 length: 12 residues. Germline lookup yields CDR1 LGHDT and CDR2 YNNKEL (reference sequence). V lost 4 bases and J lost 9, with 10 bases in between. CDR3 sequence reads: CASSLSIGEQFF. DNA for the CDR3: TGTGCCAGCAGCCTCTCTATTGGTGAGCAGTTCTTC.

The V and J genes are TRBV6-1 and TRBJ2-4; possible D gene TRBD1, 6 bases. V lost 6 bases, J lost 4 bases, and 19 bases lay in between. The CDR3 extends over 16 amino acids. Germline loops: CDR1 MNHNS, CDR2 SASEGT. CDR3 region: CASRRSGTLAKNIQYF. The CDR3 region has the DNA TGTGCCAGCAGACGTTCCGGGACATTGGCAAAAAACATTCAGTACTTC.

Turning to this clonotype: Given a much more abundant clone one base away, this may be a read error. The J gene is TRBJ2-4, the V gene TRBV11-2, with unresolved D. The germline V gene encodes CDR1 SGHAT and CDR2 FQNNGV. Between the trimmed V and J ends, which lost 3 bases and 13 bases, there was a span of 13 bases. The length of the CDR3 is 12 residues. The CDR3 is CASSLVVDEQYF. In DNA form, the CDR3 reads TGTGCCAGCAGCTTGGTGGTCGATGAGCAGTACTTC. Variable domain in full (rest from reference TRBV11-2 and TRBJ2-4): EAGVAQSPRYKIIEKRQSVAFWCNPISGHATLYWYQQILGQGPKLLIQFQNNGVVDDSQLPKDRFSAERLKGVDSTLKIQPAKLEDSAVYLCASSLVVDEQYFGAGTRLSVL.

This clonotype was recorded many times. This sequence joins TRBV3-1 and TRBJ1-4; D is unclear. The ends were cut back, 4 bases at V and 0 bases at J, with 12 bases in the middle. The length of the CDR3 is 16 residues. CDR1 is LGHDT, CDR2 YNNKEL, per germline (reference sequence). The CDR3 reads CASSPRRATTNEKLFF. The CDR3, as DNA: TGTGCCAGCAGCCCTAGGAGGGCCACAACTAATGAAAAACTGTTTTTT.

The chain is built from TRBV6-2 or TRBV6-3 and TRBJ2-7, with TRBD2 matching 13 bases. The germline CDR1 and CDR2 sequences are MNHEY and SVGEGT. This CDR3 region has 16 residues. With 6 bases clipped from V and 3 bases from J, the junction kept 8 bases outside the gene matches. CDR3 residues: CASRHYGLAGDYEQYF. DNA for the CDR3: TGTGCCAGCAGACATTATGGACTAGCGGGAGACTACGAGCAGTACTTC.

This clonotype showed up just a few times. The chain is built from TRBV27 and TRBJ2-1; TRBD2 matches at 9 bases. The J call may be in error: the DNA end matches TRBJ2-7 better. Germline-derived CDR1 and CDR2 are MNHEY and SMNVEV (reference sequence). This CDR3 is built from 17 residues. CDR3: CASSSPGREGEYNEQYF. The CDR3 bases are TGTGCCAGCAGTTCTCCAGGGCGGGAGGGTGAGTACAATGAGCAGTACTTC.

This clonotype was observed a single time. Since a much larger clone is just one base distant, this may be a read error. The genes are TRBV5-1 and TRBJ2-7; maybe TRBD1 (5 bases). Looked up from germline, CDR1 is SGHRS and CDR2 is YFSETQ. With 4 bases removed from V and 9 bases from J, the gap between germline ends came to 20 bases. The CDR3 runs 14 residues. CDR3 protein: CASSGVGAPSRQYF. The CDR3 nucleotides read TGCGCCAGCAGCGGTGTTGGGGCCCCTAGTAGGCAGTACTTC.

This clonotype came up many times. The chain has TRBV6-2 or TRBV6-3 and TRBJ1-5, with D maybe TRBD1 (5 bases). The CDR3 length is 16 residues. CDR1 and CDR2 (germline): MNHEY, SVGEGT. Trimming took off 10 bases at V and 1 base at J, with 20 bases between the two ends. The CDR3 region is CATSRRTGSSNQPQHF. The DNA of the CDR3 is TGTGCCACGAGCCGAAGAACAGGTTCCAGCAATCAGCCCCAGCATTTT.

This clonotype has ten or more counts. The chain links TRBV28 to TRBJ2-1; 11 bases are a match to TRBD2. The CDR3 has 17 amino acids. Germline loops: CDR1 MDHEN, CDR2 SYDVKM. V lost 0 bases and J lost 6; bases outside the gene matches: 7. The CDR3 sequence: CASSLWDTSGRRNEQFF. CDR3 nucleotides: TGTGCCAGCAGTTTATGGGACACTAGCGGGAGACGCAATGAGCAGTTCTTC.

This clonotype was observed many times. CDR3 nucleotides: TGTGCCAGCAGTTCCTCCGGGACAGTCTCCTACGAGCAGTACTTC. This translates into CASSSSGTVSYEQYF. The chain carries TRBV28 and TRBJ2-7; 7 bases align to TRBD1. V shed 4 bases, J shed 0 bases, and the junction held 6 bases outside the gene matches. CDR3 length: 15 residues. Germline CDR1 reads MDHEN; CDR2 reads SYDVKM. Drawing the rest from reference TRBV28 and TRBJ2-7, the complete variable domain is DVKVTQSSRYLVKRTGEKVFLECVQDMDHENMFWYRQDPGLGLRLIYFSYDVKMKEKGDIPEGYSVSREKKERFSLILESASTNQTSMYLCASSSSGTVSYEQYFGPGTRLTVT.

V usage is TRBV29-1 and J usage is TRBJ2-1, with 9 positions matching TRBD2. The V gene's germline CDR1 is SQVTM and CDR2 ANQGSEA. This CDR3 has 14 amino acids. Trimming removed 3 bases from V and 4 bases from J; junction bases left unmatched: 4. The CDR3 protein is CSVDGLAGYNEQFF. The CDR3 DNA reads TGCAGCGTTGATGGTCTAGCGGGGTACAATGAGCAGTTCTTC.

This clonotype has a handful of counts. J is TRBJ2-7 and V is TRBV5-1; TRBD1 matches 9 bases. J was trimmed by 1 base and V by 3 bases; bases with no gene match: 8. Germline-derived CDR1 and CDR2 are SGHRS and YFSETQ. The CDR3 extends over 16 amino acids. Here the CDR3 reads CASSSGVTGGSYEQYF. CDR3 DNA: TGCGCCAGCAGCTCGGGGGTGACAGGGGGATCCTACGAGCAGTACTTC. The variable domain in full, completed from reference TRBV5-1 and TRBJ2-7, reads KAGVTQTPRYLIKTRGQQVTLSCSPISGHRSVSWYQQTPGQGLQFLFEYFSETQRNKGNFPGRFSGRQFSNSRSEMNVSTLELGDSALYLCASSSGVTGGSYEQYFGPGTRLTVT.

As regards this clonotype: This sequence may be a read error, since a much larger clone differs from it by one base. The rearrangement joins TRBV30 to TRBJ2-7; TRBD2 might be the D (5 bases). V shed 2 bases and J shed 3 bases, with 20 bases lying between them. The CDR3 covers 16 residues. CDR1 is GTSNPN, CDR2 SVGIG, per germline (reference sequence). The CDR3 DNA reads TGTGCCTGGAGTCGCCTGAGAGAGACTATCAACTACGAGCAGTACTTC. Translation: CAWSRLRETINYEQYF.

This clonotype was counted many times. The genes are TRBV28 and TRBJ2-7, with unresolved D. The CDR3 loop spans 13 amino acids. From germline, CDR1 is MDHEN and CDR2 SYDVKM. V lost 5 bases and J lost 4, with 12 bases in between. In DNA form, the CDR3 reads TGTGCCAGCAGTCCCCCTAAACCATACGAGCAGTACTTC. Protein sequence: CASSPPKPYEQYF.

This clonotype was counted at least ten times. This chain connects TRBV18 to TRBJ2-1, with 7 positions matching TRBD1. This CDR3 has 13 amino acids. Trimming took 5 bases from V and 10 from J; bases not matched to a gene: 8. Germline CDR1 KGHSH, CDR2 LQKENI. CDR3 nucleotides: TGTGCCAGCTCAGCCGGGACAGTAGAGGAGCAGTTCTTC. It encodes CASSAGTVEEQFF.

The sample holds a few counts of this clonotype. DNA for the CDR3: TGTGCCAGCAGCCCCGAGGGGACCCAGTACTTC. The encoded protein is CASSPEGTQYF. The chain joins TRBV7-9 to TRBJ2-5; perhaps TRBD2 as D (5 bases). V shed 5 bases and J shed 7 bases, with 8 bases lying between them. Germline CDR1 and CDR2: SEHNR and FQNEAQ (reference sequence). CDR3 length equals 11 residues.